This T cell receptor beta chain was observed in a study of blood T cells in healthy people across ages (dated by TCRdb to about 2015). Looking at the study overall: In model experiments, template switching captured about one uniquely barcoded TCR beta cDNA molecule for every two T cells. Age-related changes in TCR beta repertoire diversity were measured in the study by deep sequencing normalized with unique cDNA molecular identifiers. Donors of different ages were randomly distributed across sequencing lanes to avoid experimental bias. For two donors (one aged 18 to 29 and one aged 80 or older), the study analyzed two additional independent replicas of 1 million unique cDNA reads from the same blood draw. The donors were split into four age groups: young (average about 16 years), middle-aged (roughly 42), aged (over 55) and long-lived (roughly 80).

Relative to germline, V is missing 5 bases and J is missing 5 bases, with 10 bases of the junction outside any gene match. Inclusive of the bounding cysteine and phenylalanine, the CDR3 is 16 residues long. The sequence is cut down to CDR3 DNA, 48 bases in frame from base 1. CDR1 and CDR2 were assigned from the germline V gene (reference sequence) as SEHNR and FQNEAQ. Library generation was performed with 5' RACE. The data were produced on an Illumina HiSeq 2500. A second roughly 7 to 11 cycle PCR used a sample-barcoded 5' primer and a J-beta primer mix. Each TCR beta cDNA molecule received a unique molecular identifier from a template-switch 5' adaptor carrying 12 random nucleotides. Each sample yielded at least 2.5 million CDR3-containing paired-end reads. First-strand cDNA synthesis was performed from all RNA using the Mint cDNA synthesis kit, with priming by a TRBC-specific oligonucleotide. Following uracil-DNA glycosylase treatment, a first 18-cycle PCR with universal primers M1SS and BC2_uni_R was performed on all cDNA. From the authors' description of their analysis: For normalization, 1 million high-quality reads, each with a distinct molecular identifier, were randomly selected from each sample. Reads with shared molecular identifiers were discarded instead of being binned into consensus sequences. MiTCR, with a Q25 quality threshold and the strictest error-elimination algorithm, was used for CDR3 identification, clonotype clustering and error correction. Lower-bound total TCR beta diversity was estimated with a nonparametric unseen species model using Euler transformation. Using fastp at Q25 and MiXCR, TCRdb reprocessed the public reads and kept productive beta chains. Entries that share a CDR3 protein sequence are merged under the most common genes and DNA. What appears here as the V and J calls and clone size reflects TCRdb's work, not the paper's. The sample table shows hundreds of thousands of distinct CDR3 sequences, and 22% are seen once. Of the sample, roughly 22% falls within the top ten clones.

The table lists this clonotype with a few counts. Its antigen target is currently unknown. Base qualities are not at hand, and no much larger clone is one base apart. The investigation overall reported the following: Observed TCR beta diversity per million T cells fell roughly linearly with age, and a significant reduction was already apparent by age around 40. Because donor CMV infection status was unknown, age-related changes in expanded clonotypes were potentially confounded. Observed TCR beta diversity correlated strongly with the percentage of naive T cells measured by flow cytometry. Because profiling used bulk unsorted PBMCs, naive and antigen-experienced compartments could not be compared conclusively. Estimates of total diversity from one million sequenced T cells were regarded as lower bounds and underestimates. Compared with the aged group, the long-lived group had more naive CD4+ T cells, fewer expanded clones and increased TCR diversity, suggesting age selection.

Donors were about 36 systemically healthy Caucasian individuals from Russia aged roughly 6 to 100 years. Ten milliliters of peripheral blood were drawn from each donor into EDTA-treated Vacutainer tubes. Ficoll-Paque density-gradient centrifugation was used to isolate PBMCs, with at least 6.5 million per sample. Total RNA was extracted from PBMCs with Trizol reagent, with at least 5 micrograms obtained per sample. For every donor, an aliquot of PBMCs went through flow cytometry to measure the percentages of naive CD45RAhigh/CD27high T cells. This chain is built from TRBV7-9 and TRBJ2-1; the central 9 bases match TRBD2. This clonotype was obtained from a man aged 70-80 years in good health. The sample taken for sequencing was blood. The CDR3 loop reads CASSPAISGRDNEQFF. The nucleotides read TGTGCCAGCAGCCCTGCCATTAGCGGGAGAGACAATGAGCAGTTCTTC.